This entry describes one T cell receptor (beta chain). This sample was included in a study of blood T cell repertoires in COVID-19. Germline values: CDR1 MNHEY, CDR2 SVGAGI. The CDR3 is 13 amino acids. The V gene lost 6 bases and the J gene lost 6 bases, with 11 bases spanning the gap. Self-reported history from a screening survey and questionnaire set each donor's cohort. All recovered Cohort 3 donors got two negative PCRs, got clearance, or saw symptom resolution. Repertoires were generated with immunoSEQ multiplex PCR, while TCRdb's copy carries only in-frame clones and drops some. The data show about 360,000 clones, more than 70% seen once.

This sequence joins TRBV6-5 and TRBJ1-4; D gene unclear. The source material was PBMCs or T cells enriched from blood (not recorded which). This clonotype originated in a man aged 25 to 40 who had recovered from COVID-19. DNA of the CDR3: TGTGCCAGCAGGGGGAGTAGGGATGAAAAACTGTTTTTT. Residues: CASRGSRDEKLFF.